Listed here is a single T cell receptor beta chain. The sample is drawn from a study of shared clonotypes between healthy human individuals. Only in-frame clones appear in the TCRdb table, and some are missing; sequencing was by immunoSEQ multiplex PCR. The data contain approximately 650,000 clones, roughly 95% of them seen just once; the ten biggest clones take up about 0.11%. Trimming pared 4 bases from V and 2 bases from J, leaving 12 bases between. This CDR3 region has 14 residues. Germline-derived CDR1 and CDR2 are MGHRA and YSYEKL. CD8 cells regarded as naive lacked CD45RO, were positively chosen for CCR7, and omitted terminally differentiated effector memory CD45RA+ cells.

The chain uses TRBV4-1 and TRBJ2-7; maybe TRBD2 (5 bases). The sample was naive CD8+ T cells sorted from blood. This TCR was sampled from a woman aged 25 to 39 in good health. CDR3 DNA sequence: TGCGCCAGCAGCCCCTTCGAGGGTACCTACGAGCAGTACTTC. Translating it yields CASSPFEGTYEQYF.